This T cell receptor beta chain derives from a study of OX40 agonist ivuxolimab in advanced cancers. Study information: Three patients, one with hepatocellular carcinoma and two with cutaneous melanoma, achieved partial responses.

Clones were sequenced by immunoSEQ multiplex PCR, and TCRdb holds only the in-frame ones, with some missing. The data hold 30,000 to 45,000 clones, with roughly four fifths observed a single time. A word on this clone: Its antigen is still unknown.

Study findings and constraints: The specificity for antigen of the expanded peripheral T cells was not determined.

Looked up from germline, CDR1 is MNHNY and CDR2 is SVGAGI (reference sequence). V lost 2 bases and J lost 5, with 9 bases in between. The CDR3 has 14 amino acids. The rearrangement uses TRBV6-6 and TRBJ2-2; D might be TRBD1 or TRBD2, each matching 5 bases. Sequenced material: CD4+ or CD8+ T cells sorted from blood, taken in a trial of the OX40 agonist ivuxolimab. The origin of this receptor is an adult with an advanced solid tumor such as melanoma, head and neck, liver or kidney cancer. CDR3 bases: TGTGCCAGCAGTTACGGGACCGAAACCGGGGAGCTGTTTTTT. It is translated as CASSYGTETGELFF.